The subject of this entry is one TCR beta chain. No antigen is known for it. V lost 6 bases to trimming and J lost 9 bases, with 17 bases between them. Germline lookup yields CDR1 SQVTM and CDR2 ANQGSEA. The length of the CDR3 is 12 residues. This sample stems from a study of post-analysis software for immune sequencing data. General observations from the study: TRBV5-6, TRBV5-1 and TRBV20-1 were among roughly five TRBV segments more frequent in patients than controls. There was significantly lower normalized Chao1 diversity in multiple sclerosis patients than in controls.

Tagging with unique molecular identifiers was a feature of the TCR beta cDNA libraries. Each CDR3 protein gets one entry after TCRdb re-called the PCR reads with MiXCR. The table lists about 770,000 distinct CDR3 sequences, around 42% of them singletons. The chain employs TRBV29-1 and TRBJ1-2; D possibly corresponds to TRBD1 (5 bases). The sequence was obtained from a girl aged 10-17 years with multiple sclerosis. The sample comprised blood. CDR3 in DNA: TGCAGCGTCCTCCAGGGCAGCGGACGCTACACCTTC. This codes for CSVLQGSGRYTF.